The sequence of this TCR beta chain was determined in a study of blood T cell repertoires in COVID-19. On the study more broadly: In each case, the material was cDNA or gDNA derived from T cells, B-cell-depleted T cells, or PBMCs.

Germline V gives CDR1 KGHSH, CDR2 LQKENI. This CDR3 contains 16 residues. V lost 1 base, J lost 1 base, and 4 bases stayed unmatched. In the original processing: Amplification from reference gene primers served as the basis for estimated nucleated cell counts. Clones were read by immunoSEQ multiplex PCR, and TCRdb kept only the in-frame ones, dropping some. That table is the source of V, J and clone size, and D and trimming were worked out from the DNA. Altogether some 270,000 clones are present, just under 90% being singletons, with the ten largest covering more than 1.5%. Categorization into cohorts depended on clinical history that participants reported. In Cohort 3, a recovered donor had either two negative PCRs, clearance, or symptom resolution.

The sample taken for sequencing was PBMCs or T cells enriched from blood (not recorded which). The TCR comes from an older woman who had recovered from COVID-19. The chain links TRBV18 to TRBJ1-3; 7 bases line up with TRBD1. DNA of the CDR3: TGTGCCAGCTCACCACAGCAGGGGGGATCTGGAAACACCATATATTTT. It yields the protein CASSPQQGGSGNTIYF.